This T cell receptor beta chain was retrieved from a study of blood T cells in healthy people across ages. It was with a sample-barcoded 5' primer and a J-beta primer mix that a second PCR of roughly 7 to 12 cycles was run. Researchers report that each sample yielded at least 3 million CDR3-containing paired-end reads. TCRdb reprocessed the 5' RACE reads via MiXCR and lists one record per CDR3 protein. The repertoire holds about 600,000 distinct CDR3 sequences, with 47% as singletons. Peripheral blood samples of roughly 10 milliliters were drawn from each donor. Germline V lookup: CDR1 SEHNR, CDR2 FQNEAQ (reference sequence). The CDR3 is made up of 12 amino acids. V was shortened by 0 bases and J by 6 bases, with 5 bases between the two germline ends.

The sequencing sample was made of blood. The clonotype was recovered from a man older than 75 in good health. The V call is TRBV7-9, the J call TRBJ1-2; no firm D call. The CDR3: CASSLADHGYTF. CDR3 DNA sequence: TGTGCCAGCAGCTTAGCAGATCATGGCTACACCTTC.